This T cell receptor (beta chain) was profiled in a study of Ad26.COV2.S vaccination and SARS-CoV-2 variants. Turning to the study itself: This donor came from the COV1001 trial of Ad26.COV2.S. Whole-study findings and limits: The placebo group had lower spike-specific TCR breadth than the vaccine recipients did. Vaccine and placebo recipients had comparable breadth of non-spike TCRs.

Treatment denoted: around 19 received Ad26.COV2.S at low or high dose, single or two shots; about 5 received placebo; per-sample allocation not given. The study sampled participants on day 63 after the first vaccine or placebo injection. The table came from immunoSEQ multiplex PCR; TCRdb's copy has only in-frame clones and leaves some out. The sample lists under 550,000 clones, more than 75% seen once, with around 3.6% in the top ten. Note on this clone: Its antigen remains unidentified.

The sequences come from peripheral blood, collected in a trial of Ad26.COV2.S vaccine versus placebo. The receptor was isolated from a person between 18 and 65 years old who received the Ad26.COV2.S COVID-19 vaccine or a placebo.

The CDR3 loop reads CASSTDNLEAFF. CDR3 DNA: TGTGCCAGCAGCACGGACAACCTTGAAGCTTTCTTT. V gene TRBV6-5 combines with J gene TRBJ1-1; D perhaps matches TRBD1 (5 bases). Germline CDR1 reads MNHEY; CDR2 reads SVGAGI. The CDR3 has 12 residues. V lost 6 bases and J 7 bases, leaving 12 bases between the germline ends.